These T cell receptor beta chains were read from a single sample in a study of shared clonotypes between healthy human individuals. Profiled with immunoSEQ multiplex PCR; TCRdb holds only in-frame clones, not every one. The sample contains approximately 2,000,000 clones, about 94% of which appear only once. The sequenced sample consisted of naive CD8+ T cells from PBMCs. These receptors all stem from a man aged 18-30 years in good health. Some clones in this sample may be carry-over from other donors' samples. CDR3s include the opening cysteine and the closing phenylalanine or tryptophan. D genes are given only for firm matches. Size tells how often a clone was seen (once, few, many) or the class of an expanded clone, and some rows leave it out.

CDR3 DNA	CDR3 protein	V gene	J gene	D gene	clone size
TGTGCCAGCAGCGCCCCCGGGACAGCTTCCCACTACGAGCAGTACTTC	CASSAPGTASHYEQYF	TRBV9	TRBJ2-7	TRBD1	NA
TGTGCCAGCAGTTCCGTGGGGACAGGGGCCAATGAGCAGTTCTTC	CASSSVGTGANEQFF	TRBV11-2	TRBJ2-1	TRBD1	once
TGCGCCAGCAGTGAGCTTTTGGGGGAAAGCTACGAGCAGTACTTC	CASSELLGESYEQYF	TRBV10-1	TRBJ2-7	NA	NA
TGTGCCTGGGATCCCTTCTCGGCGCCCAGACCTTACAATGAGCAGTTCTTC	CAWDPFSAPRPYNEQFF	TRBV30	TRBJ2-1	NA	NA
TGTGCCAGCAGTTCTACCCTGGCACTGGGCGGCTATGGCTACACCTTC	CASSSTLALGGYGYTF	TRBV27	TRBJ1-2	NA	NA
TGTGCCAGCAGCTTAGTCTATCCCGGCGGGGCCAACAATGAGCAGTTCTTC	CASSLVYPGGANNEQFF	TRBV7-6	TRBJ2-1	NA	NA
TGTGCCAGCAGCTTATTTCTGGAGGATCCTGAGCAGTTCTTC	CASSLFLEDPEQFF	TRBV7-9	TRBJ2-1	NA	NA
TGCGCCAGCAGCTTGGCCCCCAGGGGTGTGGACGAGCAGTACTTC	CASSLAPRGVDEQYF	TRBV5-1	TRBJ2-7	NA	NA
TGTGCCAGCAGTGACAGTGTTACCTACGAGCAGTACTTC	CASSDSVTYEQYF	TRBV2	TRBJ2-7	NA	NA
TGTGCCAGCAGCCTCGGACAGAACTATGGCTACACCTTC	CASSLGQNYGYTF	TRBV7-9	TRBJ1-2	NA	NA
TGTGCCAGCAGGAACCACCTTACAGGGGGAGCTTACGAGCAGTACTTC	CASRNHLTGGAYEQYF	TRBV27	TRBJ2-7	TRBD1	NA
TGTGCCAGCAGTGAATTCGGGGTTCCGTATGGCTACACCTTC	CASSEFGVPYGYTF	TRBV2	TRBJ1-2	NA	NA
TGCGCCAGCGCTCCTCGAGGGGGAGGACCCTACAATGAGCAGTTCTTC	CASAPRGGGPYNEQFF	TRBV5-1	TRBJ2-1	NA	NA
TGTGCCAGCAGCTTGGACAGGGCCGAAGATACGCAGTATTTT	CASSLDRAEDTQYF	TRBV5-6	TRBJ2-3	NA	NA
TGTGCCAGCAGCCTCCGGACTAGCGGAGACCACAATGAGCAGTTCTTC	CASSLRTSGDHNEQFF	TRBV13	TRBJ2-1	TRBD2	NA
TGTGCCAGCAGCGTGAGCGGGAGAGTATACAATGAGCAGTTCTTC	CASSVSGRVYNEQFF	TRBV7-2	TRBJ2-1	TRBD2	NA
TGTGCCAGCAGTCCCTTACCAGGGGGTCAGCCCCAGCATTTT	CASSPLPGGQPQHF	TRBV27	TRBJ1-5	TRBD1	few
TGTGCCAGCAGGAGAGACTGGGATGAGCAGTTCTTC	CASRRDWDEQFF	TRBV27	TRBJ2-1	NA	NA
TGTGCCAGCAGCGTAGGGCAACAGCCCTATGGCTACACCTTC	CASSVGQQPYGYTF	TRBV9	TRBJ1-2	NA	few
TGTGCCAGCAGCTTGGGGTTAGGGCAGTTGAACACTGAAGCTTTCTTT	CASSLGLGQLNTEAFF	TRBV5-4	TRBJ1-1	NA	NA
TGTGCCAGCAGCACCAGACAGGGCCTCTACAATGAGCAGTTCTTC	CASSTRQGLYNEQFF	TRBV7-9	TRBJ2-1	TRBD1	once
TGTGCCAGCAGCGTAGTCAGCTCTGGGGCCAACGTCCTGACTTTC	CASSVVSSGANVLTF	TRBV9	TRBJ2-6	NA	NA
TGCAGCGTTGCCGGGCCAGAAGCTTTCTTT	CSVAGPEAFF	TRBV29-1	TRBJ1-1	NA	NA
TGTGCCAGTAGTAACTCCCCCGTTGGCAATCAGCCCCAGCATTTT	CASSNSPVGNQPQHF	TRBV19	TRBJ1-5	NA	NA
TGTGCCAGCAGGGGGCTCTACGAGCAGTACTTC	CASRGLYEQYF	TRBV27	TRBJ2-7	NA	NA
TGCAGCGTCTCTACGCGGACAGGGGGCTCCTACGAGCAGTACTTC	CSVSTRTGGSYEQYF	TRBV29-1	TRBJ2-7	TRBD1	NA
TGTGCCAGCAGACTAGGGGAGGGGAATGAGCAGTTCTTC	CASRLGEGNEQFF	TRBV7-8	TRBJ2-1	TRBD2	NA
TGTGCTAGTGCCCCCCAGGGTCTCTTTAACTATGGCTACACCTTC	CASAPQGLFNYGYTF	TRBV12-5	TRBJ1-2	NA	NA